One and the same sample provided the 9 T cell receptor beta chains below, sequenced in a study of blood T cells in healthy people across ages. It was with a sample-barcoded 5' primer and a J-beta primer mix that a second PCR of roughly 6 to 12 cycles was run. TCRdb used MiXCR to reprocess the 5' RACE reads, holding one entry per CDR3 protein. The repertoire consists of under 2 million distinct CDR3 sequences, with around 36% occurring once and the leading ten covering about 11%. The source material was blood. These TCRs come from a woman aged 25-40 years in good health.

The sample holds a few counts of this clonotype. A much larger clone is a single base away; this may be a read error. The chain joins TRBV12-3 or TRBV12-4 to TRBJ2-5, with D perhaps matching TRBD1 (5 bases). The CDR3 has 14 amino acids. The chain's CDR3 is CAGSSDSSQETQYF. CDR3 DNA sequence: TGTGCCGGCAGTTCAGACAGTTCCCAAGAGACCCAGTACTTC.

This clonotype has only a few counts. The chain couples TRBV4-1 to TRBJ2-7; D tentatively reads TRBD1 or TRBD2 (5 bases each). The CDR3 sequence is 14 residues long. Germline V gene lookup returns CDR1 MGHRA and CDR2 YSYEKL. V lost 6 bases and J lost 2, with 14 bases in between. CDR3: CASSHRDQAYEQYF. CDR3 nucleotides: TGCGCCAGCAGTCACCGGGACCAAGCCTACGAGCAGTACTTC.

In regard to this clonotype: A junction boundary mismatches the germline segment, possibly from a read error. V is TRBV6-1 and J is TRBJ2-7; D is undetermined. Per the germline V gene, CDR1 is MNHNS and CDR2 is SASEGT. The CDR3 consists of 14 residues. DNA for the CDR3: TGTGCCAGCAGGGAAGCAGTGCCAGCCTACGAGCAGTACTTC. Its protein is CASREAVPAYEQYF.

This clonotype was recorded a few times. This sequence joins TRBV20-1 and TRBJ1-5; 7 nucleotides line up with TRBD1. The V segment lost 1 base and the J segment 1 base; nucleotides outside the gene matches: 7. The CDR3 has 16 residues. CDR1 is DFQATT, CDR2 SNEGSKA, per germline (reference sequence). CDR3 DNA: TGCAGTGCTAGAGCGACAGGGAATAAGAGCAATCAGCCCCAGCATTTT. Translation gives CSARATGNKSNQPQHF.

The chain is built from TRBV5-1 and TRBJ1-2, with 10 bases that match TRBD1. The germline V gene has CDR1 SGHRS and CDR2 YFSETQ. CDR3 length equals 14 residues. V was pared by 6 bases and J by 7 bases, with 9 bases of the junction left unmatched. CDR3 amino acids: CASTHDRGQIGYTF. The CDR3 region has the DNA TGCGCCAGCACCCACGACAGGGGGCAGATTGGCTACACCTTC. Looking up the rest from reference TRBV5-1 and TRBJ1-2 gives the full variable domain: KAGVTQTPRYLIKTRGQQVTLSCSPISGHRSVSWYQQTPGQGLQFLFEYFSETQRNKGNFPGRFSGRQFSNSRSEMNVSTLELGDSALYLCASTHDRGQIGYTFGSGTRLTVV.

This clonotype was seen a handful of times. CDR3 amino acids: CASSLDSSGQETQYF. CDR3 sequence (DNA): TGTGCCAGCAGTTTAGATTCCAGCGGCCAAGAGACCCAGTACTTC. The chain links TRBV28 to TRBJ2-5; D may be TRBD2 (5 bases). The CDR3 has 15 residues. Germline lookup yields CDR1 MDHEN and CDR2 SYDVKM. V lost 2 bases, J lost 1 base, and 11 bases lay in between.

V gene TRBV7-2 combines with J gene TRBJ2-7; a weak D match, TRBD2 (5 bases). The CDR3 is made up of 15 amino acids. In germline, CDR1 is SGHTA, CDR2 FQGNSA. The V gene lost 1 base and the J gene lost 5 bases, with 15 bases spanning the gap. As DNA, the CDR3 is TGTGCCAGCAGCTTAGTCCCGGGGTTCGGCCACGAGCAGTACTTC. Amino acids: CASSLVPGFGHEQYF.

The V and J genes are TRBV4-1 and TRBJ1-2; D is undetermined. V was cut by 1 base and J by 1 base, with 7 bases left in between. In germline, CDR1 is MGHRA, CDR2 YSYEKL. The CDR3 loop spans 14 amino acids. The CDR3 DNA reads TGCGCCAGCAGCCAAGTGGCGATTAACTATGGCTACACCTTC. Its translation: CASSQVAINYGYTF.

Remarks on this clonotype: A read error may be the cause here, since a much bigger clone is one base away. V gene TRBV29-1 combines with J gene TRBJ1-2; D uncertain. The CDR3 runs to 12 residues. Germline V CDR1 and CDR2: SQVTM, ANQGSEA. CDR3 loop: CSVGGQNYSYTF. CDR3 DNA: TGCAGCGTTGGTGGCCAAAACTATAGCTACACCTTC.